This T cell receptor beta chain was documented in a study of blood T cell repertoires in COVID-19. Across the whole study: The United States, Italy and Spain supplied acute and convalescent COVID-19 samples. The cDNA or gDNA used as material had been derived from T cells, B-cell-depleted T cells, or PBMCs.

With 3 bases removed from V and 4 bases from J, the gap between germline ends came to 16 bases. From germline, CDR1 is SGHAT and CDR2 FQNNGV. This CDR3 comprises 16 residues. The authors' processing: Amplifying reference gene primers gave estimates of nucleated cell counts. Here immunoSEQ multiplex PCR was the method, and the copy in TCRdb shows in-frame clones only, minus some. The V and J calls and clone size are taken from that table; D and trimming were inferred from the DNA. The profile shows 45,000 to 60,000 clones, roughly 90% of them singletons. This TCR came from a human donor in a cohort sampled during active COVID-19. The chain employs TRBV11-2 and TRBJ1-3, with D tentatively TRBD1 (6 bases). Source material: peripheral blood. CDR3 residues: CASSFTGSVAGNTIYF. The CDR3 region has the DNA TGTGCCAGCAGCTTTACAGGGTCGGTTGCGGGAAACACCATATATTTT.